Below, 26 T cell receptor beta chains from the same sample are listed, as sequenced in a study of cytomegalovirus exposure and HLA in healthy donors. PCR amplification relied on 60 Vbeta primers (plus 13 Jbeta primers). Clones were sequenced by immunoSEQ multiplex PCR, and TCRdb holds only the in-frame ones, with some missing. The sample yields roughly 130,000 clones, around 70% seen once. The sequenced sample was PBMCs. Every receptor here comes from a woman between 35 and 50 years old in good health and CMV-seropositive.

The rearrangement joins TRBV28 to TRBJ1-4, with a weak D call TRBD1 (6 bases). The CDR3 is 16 residues long. Trimming shortened V by 8 bases and J by 4 bases, and 20 bases separated the two germline ends. The germline V gene encodes CDR1 MDHEN and CDR2 SYDVKM. The CDR3 nucleotides read TGTGCCAGCCTGGGGGGGGCAGGAGTCGGTAATGAAAAACTGTTTTTT. Translating gives CASLGGAGVGNEKLFF.

V gene TRBV7-2 combines with J gene TRBJ1-2; 9 positions agree with TRBD1. CDR1 SGHTA and CDR2 FQGNSA come from the germline V gene. The CDR3 runs 15 residues. Trimming removed 5 bases from V and 2 bases from J; junction bases left unmatched: 6. In nucleotides, the CDR3 is TGTGCCAGCAGCCCCCGACAGGGGGGGAACTATGGCTACACCTTC. It encodes CASSPRQGGNYGYTF.

CDR3 in DNA: TGCGCCAGCAGCCAACGTGACAGCCTCACCTACGAGCAGTACTTC. Protein: CASSQRDSLTYEQYF. The rearrangement joins TRBV4-1 to TRBJ2-7; D is possibly TRBD1 (5 bases). The germline V gene encodes CDR1 MGHRA and CDR2 YSYEKL. V shed 2 bases and J shed 2 bases, with 13 bases lying between them. This CDR3 is 15 amino acids long.

V usage is TRBV10-2 and J usage is TRBJ2-2, with 8 bases identical to TRBD1. V shed 4 bases, J shed 3 bases, and the junction held 10 bases outside the gene matches. From germline, CDR1 is WSHSY and CDR2 SAAADI. The length of the CDR3 is 17 residues. The CDR3 region is CASSALSGGQDTGELFF. The CDR3 nucleotides are TGCGCCAGCAGTGCTCTCTCAGGGGGCCAGGACACCGGGGAGCTGTTTTTT.

The chain uses TRBV27 and TRBJ1-2, with D possibly TRBD1 on 5 matching bases. V was trimmed by 8 bases and J by 4 bases, leaving 14 bases between them. Germline-derived CDR1 and CDR2 are MNHEY and SMNVEV (reference sequence). The CDR3 is 13 residues long. CDR3 DNA: TGTGCCAGCGCGGTCGACAGCTCCTATGGCTACACCTTC. Translated: CASAVDSSYGYTF.

This rearrangement joins TRBV19 to TRBJ2-2; unclear D gene. CDR1 LNHDA and CDR2 SQIVND come from the germline V gene (reference sequence). The CDR3 is 14 amino acids. The V end lost 4 bases, the J end lost 1 base, and 7 bases lay between the germline ends. The CDR3 nucleotides are TGTGCCAGTAGTACTTACATGAACACCGGGGAGCTGTTTTTT. Translation: CASSTYMNTGELFF.

This sequence joins TRBV7-2 and TRBJ2-4; 7 bases align to TRBD2. CDR3 length: 17 residues. Trimming at V came to 6 bases and at J to 3 bases, leaving 14 bases not matched to a gene. CDR1 and CDR2 from the germline V gene are SGHTA and FQGNSA. This CDR3 is CASSSSGGSYVKNIQYF. The CDR3 DNA follows: TGTGCCAGCAGTTCATCAGGCGGGAGTTACGTCAAAAACATTCAGTACTTC.

This clone came up a few times. The CDR3 nucleotides read TGTGCCAGCTCCCCAGAGGGACAGTCCCGCGAGCAGTACTTC. It encodes CASSPEGQSREQYF. This chain links TRBV18 with TRBJ2-7; 7 positions agree with TRBD1. J gave up 6 bases and V 6 bases, and 11 bases lay outside the gene matches. This CDR3 comprises 14 residues. Germline lookup yields CDR1 KGHSH and CDR2 LQKENI.

V is TRBV7-2 and J is TRBJ2-7; perhaps TRBD1 as D (5 bases). The CDR3 loop spans 14 amino acids. Trimming left V 1 base short and J 4 bases short, with 11 bases between. Germline loops: CDR1 SGHTA, CDR2 FQGNSA. In nucleotides, the CDR3 is TGTGCCAGCAGCTTAGACCCAGGGATATACGAGCAGTACTTC. Its translation is CASSLDPGIYEQYF.

This chain uses TRBV4-2 with TRBJ1-2, with no clear D. V was shortened by 3 bases and J by 5 bases, with 13 bases between the two germline ends. This CDR3 is built from 14 residues. Looked up from germline, CDR1 is LGHNA and CDR2 is YNFKEQ. CDR3 DNA sequence: TGTGCCAGCAGCCAGTCGGATGCGGGATATGGCTACACCTTC. It specifies CASSQSDAGYGYTF.

This clone has a single count. The rearrangement joins TRBV6-1 to TRBJ1-1, with unresolved D. V dropped 8 bases and J dropped 5 bases, with 9 bases sitting between them. This CDR3 comprises 11 residues. The germline CDR1 and CDR2 sequences are MNHNS and SASEGT. The CDR3 DNA reads as TGTGCCAGCTTGAGTGAAACTGAAGCTTTCTTT. Amino acids: CASLSETEAFF.

The CDR3 sequence is CASTGQIMNNSPLHF. The CDR3 region has the DNA TGTGCCAGCACCGGACAGATAATGAATAATTCACCCCTCCACTTT. The chain uses TRBV6-1 and TRBJ1-6; possibly TRBD1 for D (6 bases). Deletions cut 7 bases from V and 5 bases from J, with 15 bases between. This CDR3 is built from 15 residues. Germline V gene data show CDR1 as MNHNS and CDR2 as SASEGT.

This clone was counted once. The chain recombines TRBV6-1 with TRBJ1-6, with D possibly being TRBD1 (6 bases). The germline V gene has CDR1 MNHNS and CDR2 SASEGT. V lost 7 bases, J lost 6 bases, and 13 bases lay in between. The CDR3 extends over 14 amino acids. The CDR3 nucleotides are TGTGCCAGCATGGGGGGGCTGGGTAATTCACCCCTCCACTTT. Amino acid sequence: CASMGGLGNSPLHF.

The genes are TRBV18 and TRBJ1-1; possible D gene TRBD1, 6 bases. Germline V lookup: CDR1 KGHSH, CDR2 LQKENI. The V end lost 3 bases, the J end lost 5 bases, and 16 bases lay between the germline ends. The CDR3 runs 15 residues. CDR3: CASSPKQGGSTEAFF. CDR3 coding DNA: TGTGCCAGCTCACCGAAACAGGGAGGGTCTACTGAAGCTTTCTTT.

V and J are TRBV9 and TRBJ2-5; TRBD2 matches at 8 bases. CDR1 and CDR2 from the germline V gene are SGDLS and YYNGEE. This CDR3 spans 17 amino acids. V trimming: 0 bases; J trimming: 5 bases; junction bases outside the gene matches: 12. Here the CDR3 reads CASSVGVAGGRVETQYF. CDR3 in DNA: TGTGCCAGCAGCGTAGGAGTCGCGGGAGGCAGGGTTGAGACCCAGTACTTC.

This rearrangement joins TRBV18 to TRBJ1-3; D might be TRBD1 (5 bases). Germline CDR1 is KGHSH and CDR2 is LQKENI. Trimming took off 3 bases at V and 0 bases at J, with 21 bases between the two ends. This CDR3 is 19 amino acids long. Here the CDR3 DNA reads TGTGCCAGCTCACCGTTGGAAGGGGCCCGCTCAATCTCTGGAAACACCATATATTTT. Translating it yields CASSPLEGARSISGNTIYF.

The genes are TRBV9 and TRBJ1-5, with 9 bases lining up with TRBD1. CDR3 size: 15 residues. Losses at the gene ends were 3 bases for V and 5 bases for J; bases not matched to a gene: 6. Germline V gives CDR1 SGDLS, CDR2 YYNGEE. The CDR3 region has the DNA TGTGCCAGCAGCGGGGGACAGGGAAGGGATCAGCCCCAGCATTTT. Its protein product is CASSGGQGRDQPQHF.

The genes are TRBV9 and TRBJ2-2, with 9 nucleotides matching TRBD1. Germline lookup yields CDR1 SGDLS and CDR2 YYNGEE. This CDR3 region has 17 residues. The V gene end was trimmed by 0 bases and the J gene end by 7 bases; junction bases not matched to a gene: 10. DNA of the CDR3: TGTGCCAGCAGCGTAGAGAGATTGCGGGGACAGGGCGGGGAGCTGTTTTTT. This codes for CASSVERLRGQGGELFF. Full variable domain (missing parts from reference TRBV9 and TRBJ2-2): DSGVTQTPKHLITATGQRVTLRCSPRSGDLSVYWYQQSLDQGLQFLIQYYNGEERAKGNILERFSAQQFPDLHSELNLSSLELGDSALYFCASSVERLRGQGGELFFGEGSRLTVL.

The V and J genes are TRBV21-1 and TRBJ2-4; the DNA was not compared with TRBD2, the D call given in the table. TRBV21-1 is deemed a pseudogene. CDR3 size: 17 residues. The CDR3 is CASSKYSWRLAKNIQYF. The CDR3 DNA follows: TGTGCCAGCAGCAAATATTCCTGGCGGCTAGCCAAAAACATTCAGTACTTC.

This clone has only one observation. V is TRBV18 and J is TRBJ2-1, with 9 bases fitting TRBD2. The CDR3 has 16 residues. Germline-derived CDR1 and CDR2 are KGHSH and LQKENI. V lost 0 bases and J lost 7; bases outside the gene matches: 7. This chain's CDR3 is CASSPPREGPSNEQFF. The CDR3 nucleotides read TGTGCCAGCTCACCACCGCGGGAGGGGCCTTCGAATGAGCAGTTCTTC.

This clone was seen once. The genes are TRBV6-4 and TRBJ1-5; no clear D gene. Trimming left V 4 bases short and J 7 bases short, with 11 bases between. The germline gives CDR1 MRHNA, CDR2 SNTAGT. The CDR3 has 13 residues. CDR3 DNA: TGTGCCAGCAGTGTTGAGGGAGACCAGCCCCAGCATTTT. This gives the protein CASSVEGDQPQHF.

The rearrangement joins TRBV19 to TRBJ1-5; tentative D call: TRBD1 (5 bases). V gave up 6 bases and J gave up 5 bases, with 11 bases separating them. Germline CDR1 reads LNHDA; CDR2 reads SQIVND (reference sequence). The CDR3 sequence is 13 residues long. CDR3 nucleotide sequence: TGTGCCAGTAGCTTGATACAGGATCAGCCCCAGCATTTT. The encoded protein is CASSLIQDQPQHF. Combining the CDR3 with reference TRBV19 and TRBJ1-5 gives the whole variable domain DGGITQSPKYLFRKEGQNVTLSCEQNLNHDAMYWYRQDPGQGLRLIYYSQIVNDFQKGDIAEGYSVSREKKESFPLTVTSAQKNPTAFYLCASSLIQDQPQHFGDGTRLSIL.

The chain combines TRBV6-5 with TRBJ1-1, with D possibly matching TRBD1 (6 bases). CDR3 length: 15 amino acids. Trimming cost V 2 bases and J 6 bases, with 16 bases left between them. In germline, CDR1 is MNHEY, CDR2 SVGAGI. CDR3 bases: TGTGCCAGCAGTTACGGCGGGGGCTCGGCCGCTGAAGCTTTCTTT. Translation: CASSYGGGSAAEAFF.

As to this clone: Mismatch with germline at one junction end may stem from a read error. The sample carries other DNA sequences with the same CDR3. The chain carries TRBV5-1 and TRBJ2-3; D perhaps matches TRBD1 (6 bases). Germline V lookup: CDR1 SGHRS, CDR2 YFSETQ. The CDR3 consists of 15 residues. The CDR3, as DNA: TGCGCCAGCAGTTTGGAAGGGGGTGCGGGAGATACGCAGTATTTT. It yields the protein CASSLEGGAGDTQYF.

There are a few counts of this clone. CDR3 amino acids: CASSLGDWDREPQHF. The CDR3 DNA reads as TGTGCCAGCAGCTTAGGTGACTGGGACAGGGAGCCCCAGCATTTT. This rearrangement joins TRBV7-2 to TRBJ1-5; 9 nucleotides match TRBD1. The germline gives CDR1 SGHTA, CDR2 FQGNSA. The CDR3 covers 15 residues. V lost 1 base to trimming and J lost 8 bases; unmatched junction nucleotides: 6.

This clone has a handful of counts. The V and J genes are TRBV10-3 and TRBJ1-2; the D gene is possibly TRBD1 (6 bases). The CDR3 totals 14 residues. Germline-derived CDR1 and CDR2 are ENHRY and SYGVKD. Trimming cost V 7 bases and J 7 bases, with 19 bases left between them. CDR3 DNA sequence: TGTGCCATCAAATACAGGGAGGGATCGGGTGGCTACACCTTC. Residues: CAIKYREGSGGYTF.